This TCR beta chain was identified during a study of Graves' ophthalmopathy and Graves' hyperthyroidism. TCR beta CDR3 regions were amplified from RNA transcripts. Second-round multiplex PCR came after a first-round RT-PCR that employed HTBI primers. TCRdb redid the calling of the multiplex PCR reads with MiXCR, one entry per CDR3 protein. The sample contains 580,000 or so distinct CDR3 sequences, approximately 37% of which appear only once. Trimming removed 7 bases from V and 8 bases from J; junction bases left unmatched: 9. There are 14 residues in the CDR3. Germline values: CDR1 MNHEY, CDR2 SVGAGI.

V usage is TRBV6-5 and J usage is TRBJ2-2; 8 bases agree with TRBD2. The receptor comes from an adult man with Graves' hyperthyroidism. The sample taken for sequencing was peripheral blood or thyroid tissue (not recorded which). DNA of the CDR3: TGTGCCAGCACCTCGGGACTAGGACAAGGGGAGCTGTTTTTT. This gives the protein CASTSGLGQGELFF.